The TCR beta chain described here comes from a study of beta chain features in type 1 diabetes. The authors reverse transcribed all of the isolated RNA, so sequencing captured expressed TCRB transcripts. The data were produced by immunoSEQ multiplex PCR, yet TCRdb's version contains in-frame clones alone and is incomplete. The sample has 350,000 to 400,000 clones; about 14% are singletons. Trimming left V 2 bases short and J 5 bases short, with 6 bases between. The CDR3 is 11 residues long. Germline V gene lookup returns CDR1 DFQATT and CDR2 SNEGSKA (reference sequence). The chain employs TRBV20-1 and TRBJ2-5; D not resolved. Material: naive CD4+ T cells from blood. This clonotype originated in a woman in her late teens or twenties in good health. DNA for the CDR3: TGCAGTGCTAGATATTTGGAGACCCAGTACTTC. This codes for CSARYLETQYF.